This TCR beta chain derives from a study of identical twins. One entry per CDR3 protein results from TCRdb running MiXCR on the 5' RACE reads. This sample has 400,000 to 550,000 distinct CDR3 sequences, with roughly an eighth found just once. Regarding this clonotype: Antigen: not known.

Donors were all healthy Caucasians. The germline V and J ends were trimmed by 2 bases and 8 bases, with 12 bases remaining between them. The CDR3 length is 13 residues. The germline V gene encodes CDR1 MDHEN and CDR2 SYDVKM. Study-level results: Weaker excess twin sharing was observed in beta out-of-frame sequences.

These data were likewise used in another study, on yellow fever vaccine responses in identical twins.

The receptor was derived from a woman younger than 30 in good health. This chain links TRBV28 with TRBJ1-2; no clear D. The sample was CD4+ T cells sorted from blood. The CDR3 DNA reads TGTGCCAGCAGTTTACGTCAATCGTTCGGCTACACCTTC. Its translation is CASSLRQSFGYTF.